This T cell receptor (beta chain) came from a study of T cell responses to AZD1222 COVID-19 vaccine. Study-level points and caveats: AZD1222 recipients seropositive at baseline numbered only five to seven. Clonal diversity was possibly underestimated, and the donors were mostly white British, with more females. In all cases, repertoires were sampled only after the peak T cell response.

A note on this clone: Its antigen is not identified.

CDR3 length: 16 amino acids. With 1 base removed from V and 0 bases from J, the gap between germline ends came to 11 bases. Germline V CDR1 and CDR2: LGHNA, YSLEER. Profiled with immunoSEQ multiplex PCR; TCRdb holds only in-frame clones, not every one. The data contain over 130,000 clones, around 89% of them singletons. The chain has TRBV4-3 and TRBJ2-3, with D hard to call. The receptor was isolated from an adult who received the AZD1222 COVID-19 vaccine. This material consisted of peripheral blood, taken 28 days after the second AZD1222 dose. CDR3 in DNA: TGCGCCAGCAGCCAAGTGAGGTCCCCTAGCACAGATACGCAGTATTTT. Translated: CASSQVRSPSTDTQYF.